A selection of T cell receptor beta chains follows, all from one sample in a study of metastatic and nonmetastatic thyroid tumors. TCRdb reanalyzed the PCR reads with MiXCR. The sample includes about 28,000 clones, around 16% of them seen just once. Sequencing was carried out using blood. These receptor sequences come from a female donor with papillary thyroid cancer or a benign thyroid nodule (not recorded which). Some clones in this sample may be carry-over from other donors' samples. The CDR3 runs from the conserved cysteine through the conserved F or W. A D gene is named only where the DNA matches it firmly. The size entry is marked missing in some rows and otherwise reads once, few, many or a size class.

clone_size j_call d_call v_call cdr3_nt cdr3_aa
NA TRBJ1-5 TRBD1 TRBV28 TGTGCCAGCGGGGACAGGGGAAAGACTTATAGCAATCAGCCCCAGCATTTT CASGDRGKTYSNQPQHF
many TRBJ2-2 TRBD1 TRBV11-2 TGTGCCAGCAGCTTGACCAGGGGGAATAGGGGGGAGCTGTTTTTT CASSLTRGNRGELFF
many TRBJ1-4 NA TRBV19 TGTGCCAGTAGTGAGCCTGGGGGAGAAAAACTGTTTTTT CASSEPGGEKLFF
NA TRBJ2-6 TRBD2 TRBV9 TGTGCCAGCAGCGTCCGTAGCGGGATGGCGGGAGGGGCCAACGTCCTGACTTTC CASSVRSGMAGGANVLTF
few TRBJ2-7 NA TRBV28 TGTGCCAGCAGTTTGGTGGGGGAACAGCCCTACGAGCAGTACTTC CASSLVGEQPYEQYF
many TRBJ2-5 TRBD2 TRBV2 TGTGCCAGCATAGGACTAGCGGCCACGGGGGCTGAGACCCAGTACTTC CASIGLAATGAETQYF
many TRBJ2-4 TRBD2 TRBV27 TGTGCCAGCAGTTTAGGAGTCAACGGGAGGGTCAAAAACATTCAGTACTTC CASSLGVNGRVKNIQYF
NA TRBJ1-5 NA TRBV20-1 TGCAGTGCTAGAGGGGGTCATGGTGTTCAGCCCCAGCATTTT CSARGGHGVQPQHF
NA TRBJ1-1 NA TRBV18 TGTGCCAGCTCACCAGTCCCGGTGGACACTGAAGCTTTCTTT CASSPVPVDTEAFF
many TRBJ2-7 NA TRBV7-9 TGTGCCAGCAGCGAGACCGCCCCGGAGCAGTACTTC CASSETAPEQYF